This T cell receptor (beta chain) is from a study of long-term antiretroviral therapy in people with HIV. The length of the CDR3 is 15 residues. V shed 3 bases and J 0 bases; nucleotides not matched to a gene: 5. Looked up from germline, CDR1 is MNHEY and CDR2 is SMNVEV (reference sequence). immunoSEQ v3.0 was run at survey level. The assay was immunoSEQ multiplex PCR, and TCRdb's table has in-frame clones only and misses some. Of 25,000 to 35,000 clones listed, around 92% are singletons. The receptor comes from a man aged 45-65 years with HIV. The material sequenced was unsorted PBMCs, taken around 7.4 years after starting antiretroviral therapy. This sequence joins TRBV27 and TRBJ2-7, with 7 bases lining up with TRBD1. The CDR3 sequence: CASSFDRASSYEQYF. The CDR3 DNA reads TGTGCCAGCAGTTTCGACAGGGCGAGCTCCTACGAGCAGTACTTC.